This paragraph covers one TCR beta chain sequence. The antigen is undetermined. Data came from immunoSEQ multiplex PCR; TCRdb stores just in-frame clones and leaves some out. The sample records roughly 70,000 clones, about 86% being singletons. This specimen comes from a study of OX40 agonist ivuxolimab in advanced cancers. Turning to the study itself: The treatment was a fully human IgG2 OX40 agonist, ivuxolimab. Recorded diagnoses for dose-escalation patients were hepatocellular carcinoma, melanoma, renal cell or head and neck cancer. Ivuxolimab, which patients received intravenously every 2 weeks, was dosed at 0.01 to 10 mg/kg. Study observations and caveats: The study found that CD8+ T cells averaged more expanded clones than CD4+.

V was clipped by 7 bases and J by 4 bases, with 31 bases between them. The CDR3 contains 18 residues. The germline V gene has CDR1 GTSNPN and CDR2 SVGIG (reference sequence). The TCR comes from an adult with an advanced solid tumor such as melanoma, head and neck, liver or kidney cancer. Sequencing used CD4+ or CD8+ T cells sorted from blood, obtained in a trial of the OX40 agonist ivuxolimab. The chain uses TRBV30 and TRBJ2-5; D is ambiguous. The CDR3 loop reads CASTVGIPTVTKGETQYF. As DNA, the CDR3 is TGTGCCTCCACGGTGGGGATACCGACTGTCACCAAGGGAGAGACCCAGTACTTC.